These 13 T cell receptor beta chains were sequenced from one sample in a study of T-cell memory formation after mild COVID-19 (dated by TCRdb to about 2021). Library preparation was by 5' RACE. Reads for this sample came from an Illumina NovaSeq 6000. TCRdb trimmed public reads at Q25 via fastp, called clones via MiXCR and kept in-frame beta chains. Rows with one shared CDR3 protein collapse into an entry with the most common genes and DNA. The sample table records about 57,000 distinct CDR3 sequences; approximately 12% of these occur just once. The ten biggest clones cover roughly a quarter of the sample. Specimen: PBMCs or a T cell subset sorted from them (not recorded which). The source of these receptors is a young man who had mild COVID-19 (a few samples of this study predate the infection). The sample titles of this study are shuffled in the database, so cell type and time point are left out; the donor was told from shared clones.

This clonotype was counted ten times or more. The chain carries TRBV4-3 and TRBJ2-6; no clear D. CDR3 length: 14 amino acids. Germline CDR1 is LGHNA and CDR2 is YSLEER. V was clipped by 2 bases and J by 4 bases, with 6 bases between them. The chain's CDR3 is CASSQLSGANVLTF. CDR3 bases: TGCGCCAGCAGCCAACTTTCGGGGGCCAACGTCCTGACTTTC.

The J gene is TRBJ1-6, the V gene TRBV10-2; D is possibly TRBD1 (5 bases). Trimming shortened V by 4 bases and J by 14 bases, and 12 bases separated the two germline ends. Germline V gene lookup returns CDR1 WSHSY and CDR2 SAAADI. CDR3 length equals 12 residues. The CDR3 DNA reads TGCGCCAGCAGTGCTGACAGTCTCACCCTCCACTTT. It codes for CASSADSLTLHF.

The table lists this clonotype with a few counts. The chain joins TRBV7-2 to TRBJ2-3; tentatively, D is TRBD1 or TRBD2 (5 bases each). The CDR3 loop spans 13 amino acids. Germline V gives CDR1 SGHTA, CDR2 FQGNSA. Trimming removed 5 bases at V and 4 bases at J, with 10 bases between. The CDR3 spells CASSPGTSDTQYF. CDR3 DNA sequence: TGTGCCAGCAGCCCTGGGACCTCAGATACGCAGTATTTT.

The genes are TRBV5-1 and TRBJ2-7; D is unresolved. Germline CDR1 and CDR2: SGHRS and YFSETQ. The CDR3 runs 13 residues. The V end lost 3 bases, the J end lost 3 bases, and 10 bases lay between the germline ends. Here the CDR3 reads CASSSESLYEQYF. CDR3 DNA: TGCGCCAGCAGCTCGGAATCCCTCTACGAGCAGTACTTC.

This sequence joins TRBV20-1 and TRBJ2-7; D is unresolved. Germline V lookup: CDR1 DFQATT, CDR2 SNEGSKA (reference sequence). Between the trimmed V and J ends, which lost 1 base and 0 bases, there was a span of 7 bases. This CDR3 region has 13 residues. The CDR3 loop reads CSARVGPSYEQYF. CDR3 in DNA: TGCAGTGCTAGAGTAGGGCCCTCCTACGAGCAGTACTTC.

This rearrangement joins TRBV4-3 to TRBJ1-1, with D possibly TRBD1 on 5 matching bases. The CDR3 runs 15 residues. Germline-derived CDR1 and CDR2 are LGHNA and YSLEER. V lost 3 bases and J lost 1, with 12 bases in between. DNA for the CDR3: TGCGCCAGCAGCCAGATGACAGTGACGAACACTGAAGCTTTCTTT. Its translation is CASSQMTVTNTEAFF.

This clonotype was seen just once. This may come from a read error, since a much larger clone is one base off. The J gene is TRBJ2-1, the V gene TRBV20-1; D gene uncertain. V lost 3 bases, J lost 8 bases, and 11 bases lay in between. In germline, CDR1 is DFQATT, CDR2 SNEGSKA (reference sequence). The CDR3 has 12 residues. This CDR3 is CSASRIGHEQFF. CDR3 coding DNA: TGCAGTGCTAGTCGGATAGGGCATGAGCAGTTCTTC.

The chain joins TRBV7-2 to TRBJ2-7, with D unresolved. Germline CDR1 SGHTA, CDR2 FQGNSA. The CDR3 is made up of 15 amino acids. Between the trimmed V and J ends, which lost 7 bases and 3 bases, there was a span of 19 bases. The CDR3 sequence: CASTVREGAFYEQYF. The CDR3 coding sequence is TGTGCCAGCACCGTCCGAGAAGGCGCGTTCTACGAGCAGTACTTC.

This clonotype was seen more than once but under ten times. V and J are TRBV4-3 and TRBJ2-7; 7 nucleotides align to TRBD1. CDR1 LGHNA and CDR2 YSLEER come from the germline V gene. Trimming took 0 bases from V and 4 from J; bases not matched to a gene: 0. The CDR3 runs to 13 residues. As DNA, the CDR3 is TGCGCCAGCAGCCAAGACAGGGGGTACGAGCAGTACTTC. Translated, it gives CASSQDRGYEQYF.

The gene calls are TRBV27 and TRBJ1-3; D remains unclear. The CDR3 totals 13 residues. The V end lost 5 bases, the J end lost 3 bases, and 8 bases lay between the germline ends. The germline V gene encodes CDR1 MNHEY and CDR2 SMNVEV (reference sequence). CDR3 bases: TGTGCCAGCAGTCGCGGAAGTGGAAACACCATATATTTT. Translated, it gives CASSRGSGNTIYF.

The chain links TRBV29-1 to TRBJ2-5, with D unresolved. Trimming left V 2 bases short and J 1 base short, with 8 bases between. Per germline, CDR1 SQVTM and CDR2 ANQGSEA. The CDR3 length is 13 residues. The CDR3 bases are TGCAGCGTTGAACATGGATTCCAAGAGACCCAGTACTTC. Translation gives CSVEHGFQETQYF.

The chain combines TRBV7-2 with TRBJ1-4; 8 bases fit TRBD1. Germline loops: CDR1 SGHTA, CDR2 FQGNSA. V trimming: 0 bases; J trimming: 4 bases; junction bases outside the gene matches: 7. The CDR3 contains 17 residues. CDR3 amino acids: CASSLAPGQGLNEKLFF. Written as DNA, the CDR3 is TGTGCCAGCAGCTTAGCACCAGGACAGGGCCTTAATGAAAAACTGTTTTTT.

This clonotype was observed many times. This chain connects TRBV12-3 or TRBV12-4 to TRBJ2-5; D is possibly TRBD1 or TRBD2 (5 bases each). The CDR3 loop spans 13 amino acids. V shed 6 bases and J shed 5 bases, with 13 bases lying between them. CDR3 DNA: TGTGCCAGCAGCAAACCGGGACGCGAGACCCAGTACTTC. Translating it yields CASSKPGRETQYF.